Listed here are 27 T cell receptor beta chains from one sample, sequenced in a study of OX40 agonist ivuxolimab in advanced cancers. Repertoires were generated with immunoSEQ multiplex PCR, while TCRdb's copy carries only in-frame clones and drops some. The sample has tens of thousands of clones; approximately 90% are singletons. The specimen was CD4+ or CD8+ T cells sorted from blood, collected in a trial of the OX40 agonist ivuxolimab. These receptor sequences come from an adult with an advanced solid tumor such as melanoma, head and neck, liver or kidney cancer.

This clone was seen more than once but under ten times. The CDR3 DNA sequence: TGTGCCAGCAGTTCTGATGGCGCTGAAGCTTTCTTT. It yields the protein CASSSDGAEAFF. The V gene is TRBV5-6, the J gene TRBJ1-1; D not resolved. V lost 5 bases and J lost 6, with 11 bases in between. Germline values: CDR1 SGHDT, CDR2 YYEEEE. This CDR3 spans 12 amino acids.

This clone has only a few counts. The CDR3 DNA is TGTGCCAGCAGTTTAATGACTAACTATGGCTACACCTTC. This sequence encodes CASSLMTNYGYTF. The chain couples TRBV28 to TRBJ1-2; D not certain. This CDR3 region has 13 residues. In germline, CDR1 is MDHEN, CDR2 SYDVKM. The ends were cut back, 2 bases at V and 0 bases at J, with 4 bases in the middle.

The chain links TRBV5-6 to TRBJ1-5, with D possibly matching TRBD1 (6 bases). Deletions cut 6 bases from V and 3 bases from J, with 16 bases between. From germline, CDR1 is SGHDT and CDR2 YYEEEE. This CDR3 is 15 amino acids long. The CDR3 nucleotides are TGTGCCAGCACCACCTCAGGGGCCAACAATCAGCCCCAGCATTTT. Amino acid sequence: CASTTSGANNQPQHF.

The J gene is TRBJ2-3, the V gene TRBV5-5, with 12 nucleotides matching TRBD1. Germline-derived CDR1 and CDR2 are SGHKS and YYEKEE (reference sequence). This CDR3 has 15 amino acids. J was trimmed by 4 bases and V by 2 bases; bases with no gene match: 2. The CDR3 DNA sequence: TGTGCCAGCAGCTTCCGGGACAGGGGGCCAGATACGCAGTATTTT. Translating gives CASSFRDRGPDTQYF.

J is TRBJ1-6 and V is TRBV7-8, with 8 bases identical to TRBD1. The V gene end was trimmed by 4 bases and the J gene end by 0 bases; junction bases not matched to a gene: 5. CDR3 size: 17 residues. CDR1 SGHVS and CDR2 FQNEAQ come from the germline V gene. For the CDR3, the DNA is TGTGCCAGCAGCTGGGGACAGGAGAGCTCCTATAATTCACCCCTCCACTTT. This translates into CASSWGQESSYNSPLHF.

This chain links TRBV7-3 with TRBJ2-5; D remains ambiguous. V was trimmed by 5 bases and J by 1 base, leaving 14 bases between them. This CDR3 has 15 amino acids. From germline, CDR1 is SGHTA and CDR2 FQGTGA. The CDR3 here is CASSPTVKPQETQYF. CDR3 DNA sequence: TGTGCCAGCAGCCCGACGGTAAAGCCCCAAGAGACCCAGTACTTC.

The CDR3 sequence is CASRRGGSNQPQHF. Here the CDR3 DNA reads TGTGCCAGTAGAAGGGGAGGAAGCAATCAGCCCCAGCATTTT. This chain connects TRBV19 to TRBJ1-5, with D possibly matching TRBD1 (5 bases). This CDR3 is built from 14 residues. With 6 bases removed from V and 1 base from J, the gap between germline ends came to 10 bases. CDR1 LNHDA and CDR2 SQIVND come from the germline V gene (reference sequence).

This clone occurred many times. This rearrangement joins TRBV4-2 to TRBJ1-3; D is ambiguous. The CDR3 extends over 16 amino acids. Germline V lookup: CDR1 LGHNA, CDR2 YNFKEQ. Trimming pared 4 bases from V and 2 bases from J, leaving 15 bases between. The DNA of the CDR3 is TGTGCCAGCAGCCTGAACCGGGAGATCACTGGAAACACCATATATTTT. It specifies CASSLNREITGNTIYF.

The chain has TRBV6-5 and TRBJ2-1, with 7 bases fitting TRBD2. The CDR3 loop spans 14 amino acids. V lost 10 bases to trimming and J lost 4 bases; unmatched junction nucleotides: 10. The germline V gene encodes CDR1 MNHEY and CDR2 SVGAGI. CDR3 region: CATQASGVYNEQFF. The CDR3 DNA is TGTGCCACCCAGGCCAGCGGGGTTTACAATGAGCAGTTCTTC.

This chain joins TRBV5-4 and TRBJ2-1, with 7 bases matching TRBD1. This CDR3 has 16 amino acids. Trimming cost V 3 bases and J 2 bases; bases outside gene matches: 8. CDR1 and CDR2 from the germline V gene are SGHNT and YYREEE (reference sequence). CDR3 in DNA: TGTGCCAGCAGCTCGACACAGGGGAGTCCCTACAATGAGCAGTTCTTC. It encodes CASSSTQGSPYNEQFF.

V gene TRBV11-2 combines with J gene TRBJ2-6; D gene unclear. The CDR3 is made up of 14 amino acids. Germline CDR1 is SGHAT and CDR2 is FQNNGV. Deletions cut 3 bases from V and 2 bases from J, with 5 bases between. In DNA form, the CDR3 reads TGTGCCAGCAGCTTCTCAGCTGGGGCCAACGTCCTGACTTTC. The encoded protein is CASSFSAGANVLTF. The complete variable domain, with remaining parts taken from reference TRBV11-2 and TRBJ2-6, reads EAGVAQSPRYKIIEKRQSVAFWCNPISGHATLYWYQQILGQGPKLLIQFQNNGVVDDSQLPKDRFSAERLKGVDSTLKIQPAKLEDSAVYLCASSFSAGANVLTFGAGSRLTVL.

This chain uses TRBV11-2 with TRBJ1-3; D unclear. V lost 5 bases and J lost 4, with 15 bases in between. Germline CDR1 is SGHAT and CDR2 is FQNNGV. The CDR3 spans 15 residues. The CDR3 nucleotides are TGTGCCAGCAGCACAAACGGGATTAGGGGAAACACCATATATTTT. This codes for CASSTNGIRGNTIYF.

This chain joins TRBV9 and TRBJ2-7, with TRBD2 identical over 13 bases. Germline assignment: CDR1 SGDLS and CDR2 YYNGEE. V lost 3 bases to trimming and J lost 5 bases; unmatched junction nucleotides: 17. The CDR3 contains 19 residues. The CDR3 is CASSEPRETSGGVSDEQYF. The CDR3 DNA reads TGTGCCAGCAGCGAGCCCCGTGAAACTAGCGGGGGGGTTTCGGACGAGCAGTACTTC. Looking up the rest from reference TRBV9 and TRBJ2-7 gives the full variable domain: DSGVTQTPKHLITATGQRVTLRCSPRSGDLSVYWYQQSLDQGLQFLIQYYNGEERAKGNILERFSAQQFPDLHSELNLSSLELGDSALYFCASSEPRETSGGVSDEQYFGPGTRLTVT.

The rearrangement uses TRBV7-6 and TRBJ1-2; D is possibly TRBD1 (6 bases). Germline V CDR1 and CDR2: SGHVS, FNYEAQ. The CDR3 totals 12 residues. V lost 8 bases to trimming and J lost 1 base, with 8 bases between them. The CDR3 sequence is CASGGGNYGYTF. CDR3 in DNA: TGTGCCAGCGGAGGGGGTAACTATGGCTACACCTTC. The variable domain in full, with the rest retrieved from reference TRBV7-6 and TRBJ1-2, is GAGVSQSPRYKVTKRGQDVALRCDPISGHVSLYWYRQALGQGPEFLTYFNYEAQQDKSGLPNDRFSAERPEGSISTLTIQRTEQRDSAMYRCASGGGNYGYTFGSGTRLTVV.

The chain is built from TRBV7-9 and TRBJ2-1, with 11 bases aligning to TRBD2. J was trimmed by 6 bases and V by 6 bases; bases with no gene match: 7. The germline gives CDR1 SEHNR, CDR2 FQNEAQ (reference sequence). CDR3 length: 15 residues. CDR3 sequence (DNA): TGTGCCAGCAGTCACGTAGCGGGGGGGCCCAATGAGCAGTTCTTC. Its translation: CASSHVAGGPNEQFF. Full variable domain (rest looked up from reference TRBV7-9 and TRBJ2-1): DTGVSQNPRHKITKRGQNVTFRCDPISEHNRLYWYRQTLGQGPEFLTYFQNEAQLEKSRLLSDRFSAERPKGSFSTLEIQRTEQGDSAMYLCASSHVAGGPNEQFFGPGTRLTVL.

The chain has TRBV19 and TRBJ1-4; D is perhaps TRBD1 (5 bases). Germline values: CDR1 LNHDA, CDR2 SQIVND (reference sequence). Trimming stripped 8 bases from V and 5 bases from J, with 12 bases between. The CDR3 totals 13 residues. Written as DNA, the CDR3 is TGTGCCAGTTGGGACGGAGAAAATGAAAAACTGTTTTTT. Encoded protein: CASWDGENEKLFF.

This chain uses TRBV7-2 with TRBJ2-7; weak D call: TRBD2 (6 bases). The CDR3 has 14 amino acids. Germline CDR1 and CDR2: SGHTA and FQGNSA. V lost 1 base and J 4 bases, leaving 11 bases between the germline ends. Written as DNA, the CDR3 is TGTGCCAGCAGCTTAGATCGGGGGAATTACGAGCAGTACTTC. This translates into CASSLDRGNYEQYF.

V usage is TRBV6-1 and J usage is TRBJ2-1; no clear D. Germline V gene lookup returns CDR1 MNHNS and CDR2 SASEGT. The CDR3 length is 12 residues. Trimming removed 6 bases from V and 8 bases from J, with 11 bases in between. The CDR3 is CASRAFGYEQFF. CDR3 DNA: TGTGCCAGCAGGGCTTTTGGGTATGAGCAGTTCTTC.

The gene calls are TRBV9 and TRBJ2-5; 11 nucleotides match TRBD2. The CDR3 extends over 15 amino acids. The V gene end was trimmed by 6 bases and the J gene end by 1 base; junction bases not matched to a gene: 5. Germline CDR1 and CDR2: SGDLS and YYNGEE. CDR3 DNA sequence: TGTGCCAGCACCTCCGGGACTAGCGGCCAAGAGACCCAGTACTTC. Translating it yields CASTSGTSGQETQYF.

The rearrangement links TRBV7-3 to TRBJ2-1, with D possibly matching TRBD2 (6 bases). The ends were cut back, 2 bases at V and 8 bases at J, with 25 bases in the middle. The CDR3 runs to 18 residues. Germline V gene sequence: CDR1 SGHTA, CDR2 FQGTGA. The CDR3 spells CASSLPTDPRDFVYEQFF. CDR3 nucleotide sequence: TGTGCCAGCAGCTTACCGACAGACCCCCGGGACTTTGTCTATGAGCAGTTCTTC.

This clone was detected once. The genes are TRBV5-6 and TRBJ2-5; TRBD2 matches 7 bases. Germline lookup yields CDR1 SGHDT and CDR2 YYEEEE. The CDR3 has 18 amino acids. V trimming: 3 bases; J trimming: 0 bases; junction bases outside the gene matches: 14. The CDR3 DNA follows: TGTGCCAGCAGCTGGAGGTATCAAGCGGGGTTATACCAAGAGACCCAGTACTTC. Translation: CASSWRYQAGLYQETQYF.

This clone was seen a few times. This sequence joins TRBV19 and TRBJ1-5; D gene uncertain. CDR3 size: 14 residues. The V and J ends lost 5 bases and 2 bases respectively, with 10 bases between them. The V gene's germline CDR1 is LNHDA and CDR2 SQIVND (reference sequence). The CDR3 DNA sequence: TGTGCCAGTAGTCCCCGCCAAGGCAATCAGCCCCAGCATTTT. Translating it yields CASSPRQGNQPQHF.

In its sample, this clone was seen a few times. The chain couples TRBV10-1 to TRBJ1-1; D gene unclear. From germline, CDR1 is WNHNN and CDR2 SYGVQD (reference sequence). The CDR3 is 10 amino acids. Trimming removed 11 bases from V and 4 bases from J, with 8 bases in between. The CDR3 bases are TGCGCCCGCCCGGGCACTGAAGCTTTCTTT. It yields the protein CARPGTEAFF.

V and J are TRBV4-1 and TRBJ2-1, with unresolved D. The length of the CDR3 is 14 residues. Germline V CDR1 and CDR2: MGHRA, YSYEKL. The V gene lost 11 bases and the J gene lost 4 bases, with 18 bases spanning the gap. The CDR3 nucleotides are TGCGCCGGGTCCTCCCTACCCGGATACAATGAGCAGTTCTTC. Translating gives CAGSSLPGYNEQFF.

The V call is TRBV6-1, the J call TRBJ1-5, with 9 nucleotides matching TRBD1. The CDR3 is made up of 13 amino acids. The V gene end was trimmed by 6 bases and the J gene end by 6 bases; junction bases not matched to a gene: 3. CDR1 and CDR2 (germline): MNHNS, SASEGT. The CDR3 DNA reads TGTGCCAGCAGAGGACAGGGGAGTCAGCCCCAGCATTTT. It encodes CASRGQGSQPQHF.

The rearrangement links TRBV7-9 to TRBJ1-1, with D hard to call. V was cut by 0 bases and J by 0 bases, with 8 bases left in between. The V gene's germline CDR1 is SEHNR and CDR2 FQNEAQ (reference sequence). The CDR3 runs 15 residues. The CDR3 protein is CASSLAIGMNTEAFF. In DNA, the CDR3 is TGTGCCAGCAGCTTAGCGATAGGAATGAACACTGAAGCTTTCTTT.

The genes are TRBV6-5 and TRBJ2-2, with TRBD1 as a possible D gene (5 bases). CDR1 MNHEY and CDR2 SVGAGI come from the germline V gene. V dropped 0 bases and J dropped 15 bases, with 17 bases sitting between them. The CDR3 extends over 14 amino acids. CDR3: CASSYSPSRQGLFF. The CDR3 nucleotides read TGTGCCAGCAGTTACTCGCCCTCTAGGCAGGGTTTGTTTTTT.